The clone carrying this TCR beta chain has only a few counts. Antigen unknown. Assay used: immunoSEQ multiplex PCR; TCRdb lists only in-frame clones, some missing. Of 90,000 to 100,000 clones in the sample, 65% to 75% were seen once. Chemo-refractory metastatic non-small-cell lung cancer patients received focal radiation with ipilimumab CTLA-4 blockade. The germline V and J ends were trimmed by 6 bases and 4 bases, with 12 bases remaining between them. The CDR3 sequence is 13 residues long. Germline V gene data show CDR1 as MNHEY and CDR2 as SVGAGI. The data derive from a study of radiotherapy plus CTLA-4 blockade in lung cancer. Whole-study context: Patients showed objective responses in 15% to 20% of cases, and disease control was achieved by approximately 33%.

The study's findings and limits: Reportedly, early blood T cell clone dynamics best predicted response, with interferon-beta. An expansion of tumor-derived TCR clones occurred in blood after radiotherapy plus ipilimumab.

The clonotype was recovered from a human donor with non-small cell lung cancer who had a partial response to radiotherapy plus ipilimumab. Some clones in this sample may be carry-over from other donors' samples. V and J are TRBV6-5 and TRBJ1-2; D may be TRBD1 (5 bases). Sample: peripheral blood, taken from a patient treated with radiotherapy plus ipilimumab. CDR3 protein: CASSRERAYGYTF. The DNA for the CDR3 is TGTGCCAGCAGCAGGGAACGGGCCTATGGCTACACCTTC.